The clone carrying this TCR beta chain occurred many times. The entry originates in a study of T-cell reconstitution after alpha-beta-depleted transplantation in children. As it was prepared, the TCRbeta library received unique molecular identifiers. MiXCR was run by TCRdb on the PCR reads, yielding one entry per CDR3 protein. This table has 200,000 to 250,000 distinct CDR3 sequences, under 9.5% appearing once. CDR3 size: 16 residues. V lost 6 bases and J lost 4; bases outside the gene matches: 10. CDR1 DFQATT and CDR2 SNEGSKA come from the germline V gene (reference sequence). The sample in question was PBMCs, mostly from graft donor cells, obtained 180 days after TCRalphabeta/CD19-depleted stem cell transplant. This chain joins TRBV20-1 and TRBJ2-5; 14 nucleotides line up with TRBD2. The TCR sequence derives from a male patient aged 10-17 years who had a stem cell transplant for acute lymphoblastic leukemia, so the T cells may come from the graft donor. CDR3: CSALTSGGAKGETQYF. CDR3 coding DNA: TGCAGTGCATTGACTAGCGGGGGGGCGAAAGGAGAGACCCAGTACTTC.